This TCR beta chain came from a study of blood T cell repertoires in COVID-19. In the study overall: PBMCs, B-cell-depleted T cells, or T cells provided the cDNA or gDNA that made up the material.

In the study's own analysis: Reference gene primer amplification gave nucleated cell count estimates. The assay was immunoSEQ multiplex PCR, and TCRdb's table has in-frame clones only and misses some. The V and J calls and clone size were taken over from that table, and D and trimming were inferred from the DNA. This sample has hundreds of thousands of clones, with 80% to 90% found just once. Cohort 3 donors counted as recovered after two negative PCRs, clearance, or resolved symptoms. CDR1 and CDR2 from the germline V gene are SGHDT and YYEEEE. The CDR3 is 17 amino acids. The ends lost 4 bases at V and 0 bases at J; junction bases unmatched: 9.

This TCR derives from a middle-aged man who had recovered from COVID-19. The sequencing input was PBMCs or T cells enriched from blood (not recorded which). This rearrangement joins TRBV5-6 to TRBJ1-5, with 8 bases identical to TRBD1. The CDR3 protein is CASSRRTGRDSNQPQHF. The CDR3 nucleotides are TGTGCCAGCAGCCGGAGGACAGGGAGGGATAGCAATCAGCCCCAGCATTTT.